The 10 T cell receptor beta chains below were found in one sample sequenced in a study of CD8 T cells in Susac syndrome. cDNA came from around 0.5 to 1 ug RNA primed by random hexamers. TCRdb fed the immunoSEQ multiplex PCR reads into MiXCR, producing one record per CDR3 protein. Seen here are roughly 150,000 distinct CDR3 sequences, roughly 95% observed once, and the top ten hold 0.12% to 0.15%. Sequencing input: CD4+ T cells from PBMCs. These receptors came from a human donor in good health.

The chain recombines TRBV12-3 or TRBV12-4 with TRBJ1-5; D not resolved. This CDR3 spans 14 amino acids. V lost 1 base and J 3 bases, leaving 7 bases between the germline ends. The CDR3 here is CASSLGADNQPQHF. CDR3 nucleotides: TGTGCCAGCAGTTTAGGGGCAGACAATCAGCCCCAGCATTTT.

The V gene is TRBV18, the J gene TRBJ2-7; the match to TRBD1 covers 12 bases. CDR1 KGHSH and CDR2 LQKENI come from the germline V gene. The CDR3 spans 14 residues. The junction had 2 bases not matched to a gene; V was cut back by 3 bases and J by 5 bases. Here the CDR3 DNA reads TGTGCCAGCTCACCTGGGACAGGGGGCGACGAGCAGTACTTC. Its translation: CASSPGTGGDEQYF.

The V call is TRBV9, the J call TRBJ2-1; 12 bases agree with TRBD1. Germline CDR1 reads SGDLS; CDR2 reads YYNGEE. There are 15 residues in the CDR3. The V segment lost 4 bases and the J segment 9 bases; nucleotides outside the gene matches: 8. CDR3 loop: CASSPRDRGRLEQFF. CDR3 bases: TGTGCCAGCAGCCCCCGGGACAGGGGGCGCCTTGAGCAGTTCTTC. Filled out from reference TRBV9 and TRBJ2-1, the complete variable domain reads DSGVTQTPKHLITATGQRVTLRCSPRSGDLSVYWYQQSLDQGLQFLIQYYNGEERAKGNILERFSAQQFPDLHSELNLSSLELGDSALYFCASSPRDRGRLEQFFGPGTRLTVL.

V and J are TRBV29-1 and TRBJ2-7; TRBD1 matches at 8 bases. Germline lookup yields CDR1 SQVTM and CDR2 ANQGSEA. The CDR3 sequence is 14 residues long. The V gene end was trimmed by 5 bases and the J gene end by 1 base; junction bases not matched to a gene: 7. DNA of the CDR3: TGCAGCGTTTCAATTGGACAGGGTTCCTACGAGCAGTACTTC. This sequence encodes CSVSIGQGSYEQYF.

This rearrangement joins TRBV2 to TRBJ2-1; D might be TRBD1 or TRBD2, each matching 5 bases. The CDR3 has 14 residues. Germline values: CDR1 SNHLY, CDR2 FYNNEI. V lost 5 bases and J 6 bases, leaving 14 bases between the germline ends. CDR3 sequence reads: CASSIRDAFNEQFF. CDR3 DNA: TGTGCCAGCAGTATCCGGGACGCCTTCAATGAGCAGTTCTTC.

This clonotype was recorded a few times. This sequence joins TRBV12-3 or TRBV12-4 and TRBJ1-2; D not resolved. V was trimmed by 5 bases and J by 5 bases, leaving 9 bases between them. CDR3 length: 12 amino acids. The DNA of the CDR3 is TGTGCCAGCAGTATACAGTCGTATGGCTACACCTTC. This encodes CASSIQSYGYTF.

The chain links TRBV3-1 to TRBJ1-6; 8 nucleotides agree with TRBD1. Germline V lookup: CDR1 LGHDT, CDR2 YNNKEL (reference sequence). CDR3 length: 16 residues. V trimming: 0 bases; J trimming: 8 bases; junction bases outside the gene matches: 6. The CDR3 coding sequence is TGTGCCAGCAGCCAAGATGACAGGGGCAGAGATTCACCCCTCCACTTT. Translated, it gives CASSQDDRGRDSPLHF.

The genes are TRBV2 and TRBJ2-3; D is unclear. This CDR3 is built from 14 residues. In germline, CDR1 is SNHLY, CDR2 FYNNEI. Trimming removed 5 bases from V and 1 base from J, with 10 bases in between. In DNA form, the CDR3 reads TGTGCCAGCAGTCCCCCAGGTCGCACAGATACGCAGTATTTT. The encoded protein is CASSPPGRTDTQYF.

This chain connects TRBV4-1 to TRBJ2-7, with D tentatively TRBD2 (6 bases). This CDR3 comprises 16 residues. From germline, CDR1 is MGHRA and CDR2 YSYEKL. V was cut by 0 bases and J by 0 bases, with 12 bases left in between. The CDR3 bases are TGCGCCAGCAGCCAAGAGGAGACTAGTATCTCCTACGAGCAGTACTTC. Its protein is CASSQEETSISYEQYF.

The chain has TRBV19 and TRBJ2-7; no clear D gene. The CDR3 consists of 11 residues. The V gene's germline CDR1 is LNHDA and CDR2 SQIVND (reference sequence). Between the trimmed V and J ends, which lost 5 bases and 4 bases, there was a span of 6 bases. The CDR3 loop reads CASSPQYEQYF. CDR3 DNA: TGTGCCAGTAGTCCCCAATACGAGCAGTACTTC.